The clone carrying this T cell receptor beta chain was recorded a few times. Its antigen is still unknown. Germline V lookup: CDR1 SGDLS, CDR2 YYNGEE. The CDR3 is made up of 13 amino acids. The V end lost 2 bases, the J end lost 3 bases, and 8 bases lay between the germline ends. A minimum of 6 micrograms of total RNA was extracted per sample. With a J-beta primer mix and a sample-barcoded 5' primer, a second PCR ran about 7 to 12 cycles. TCRdb fed the 5' RACE reads into MiXCR, producing one record per CDR3 protein. The table has about 1.6 million distinct CDR3 sequences, 30% to 40% seen once. The record originates from a study of blood T cells in healthy people across ages. Study conclusions and caveats: It was not possible, with unsorted PBMCs, to conclusively compare naive and antigen-experienced cells.

This clonotype was sampled from a young woman in good health. The source material was blood. The genes are TRBV9 and TRBJ1-2, with D possibly matching TRBD1 (6 bases). CDR3 amino acids: CASSVRTDYGYTF. Written as DNA, the CDR3 is TGTGCCAGCAGCGTCCGGACAGACTATGGCTACACCTTC.